These 3 T cell receptor beta chains came from one sample sequenced in a study of long-term antiretroviral therapy in people with HIV. immunoSEQ v3.0 was run at survey level. Profiled with immunoSEQ multiplex PCR; TCRdb holds only in-frame clones, not every one. There are roughly 30,000 clones in the sample; 70% to 90% occur only once, and roughly 9% lies in the top ten. Source: unsorted PBMCs, taken less than 5 years after starting antiretroviral therapy. These receptors all come from a man in his forties with HIV.

By share, this clone counts as medium-sized. This sequence joins TRBV10-3 and TRBJ2-3; tentatively, D is TRBD2 (5 bases). The V end was cut by 5 bases, the J end by 0 bases, with 15 bases between. In germline, CDR1 is ENHRY, CDR2 SYGVKD. The CDR3 is 16 amino acids. The CDR3 DNA follows: TGTGCCATCAGTAGCCAAATGGGCGGGAGCACAGATACGCAGTATTTT. Translating gives CAISSQMGGSTDTQYF.

The chain recombines TRBV5-4 with TRBJ1-2; D remains ambiguous. The CDR3 contains 15 residues. Germline V gives CDR1 SGHNT, CDR2 YYREEE (reference sequence). The V and J ends lost 4 bases and 5 bases respectively, with 18 bases between them. CDR3 residues: CASSNVVGGLYGYTF. CDR3 in DNA: TGTGCCAGCAGCAATGTAGTGGGAGGATTGTATGGCTACACCTTC.

This clone has a single count. The gene calls are TRBV6-6 and TRBJ1-1, with a weak D call TRBD1 (5 bases). This CDR3 has 15 amino acids. The ends were cut back, 6 bases at V and 0 bases at J, with 14 bases in the middle. Germline V gene lookup returns CDR1 MNHNY and CDR2 SVGAGI (reference sequence). The CDR3, as DNA: TGTGCCAGCAGGTCGGCGGGGGGGATGAACACTGAAGCTTTCTTT. This codes for CASRSAGGMNTEAFF.